Included here is one T cell receptor (beta chain) sequence, with context. Per the study methods: Amplification of reference gene primers provided the estimated nucleated cell counts. The assay was immunoSEQ multiplex PCR, and TCRdb's table has in-frame clones only and misses some. Clone size and V and J calls were adopted from that table, with D and trimming inferred from the DNA. The profile covers approximately 110,000 clones, with 65% to 80% appearing a single time and approximately 19% taken by the ten largest. The data are from a study of blood T cell repertoires in COVID-19. Turning to the study itself: Both acute and convalescent COVID-19 samples were obtained from the United States, Italy and Spain. PBMCs, B-cell-depleted T cells, or T cells provided the cDNA or gDNA that made up the material.

V dropped 10 bases and J dropped 4 bases, with 22 bases sitting between them. The germline CDR1 and CDR2 sequences are MNHNY and SVGAGI (reference sequence). CDR3 size: 15 residues. The clonotype originates from a woman between 70 and 85 years old with acute or convalescent COVID-19. The chain combines TRBV6-6 with TRBJ1-1, with D possibly matching TRBD1 (6 bases). Input material: peripheral blood. The CDR3 nucleotides read TGTGCCACCCCCCGGTTGACAGGCGTAGGCACTGAAGCTTTCTTT. It is translated as CATPRLTGVGTEAFF.